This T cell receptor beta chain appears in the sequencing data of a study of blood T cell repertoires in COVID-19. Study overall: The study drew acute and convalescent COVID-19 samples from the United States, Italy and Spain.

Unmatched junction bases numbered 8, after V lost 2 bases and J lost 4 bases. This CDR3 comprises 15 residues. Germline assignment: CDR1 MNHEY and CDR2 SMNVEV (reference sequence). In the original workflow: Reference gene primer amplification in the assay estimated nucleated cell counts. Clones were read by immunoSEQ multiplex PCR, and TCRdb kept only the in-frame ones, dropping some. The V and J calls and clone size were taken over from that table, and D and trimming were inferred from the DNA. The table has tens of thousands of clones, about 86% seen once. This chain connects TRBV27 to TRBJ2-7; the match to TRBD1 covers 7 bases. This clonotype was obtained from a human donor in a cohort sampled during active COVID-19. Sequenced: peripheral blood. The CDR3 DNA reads TGTGCCAGCAGTTTAGCGACAGGGCAATTATACGAGCAGTACTTC. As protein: CASSLATGQLYEQYF.